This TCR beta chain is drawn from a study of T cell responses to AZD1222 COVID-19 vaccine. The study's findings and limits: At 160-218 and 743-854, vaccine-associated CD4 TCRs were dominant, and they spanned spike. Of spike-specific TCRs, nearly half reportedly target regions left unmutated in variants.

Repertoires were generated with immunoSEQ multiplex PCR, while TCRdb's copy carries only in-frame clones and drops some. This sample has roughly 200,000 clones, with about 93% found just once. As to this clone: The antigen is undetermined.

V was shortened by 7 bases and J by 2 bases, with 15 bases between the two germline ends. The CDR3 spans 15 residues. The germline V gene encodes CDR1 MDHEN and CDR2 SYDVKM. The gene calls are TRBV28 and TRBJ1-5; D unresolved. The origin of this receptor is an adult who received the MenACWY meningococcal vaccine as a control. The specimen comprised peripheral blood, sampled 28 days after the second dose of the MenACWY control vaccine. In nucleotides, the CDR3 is TGTGCCAGCAACACCCTTTGGGTGGGCAATCAGCCCCAGCATTTT. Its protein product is CASNTLWVGNQPQHF.